One sample yielded the 23 T cell receptor beta chains listed below, sequenced in a study of early T cells in non-severe SARS-CoV-2 infection (dated by TCRdb to the early 2020s). To prepare the library, 5' RACE was applied. TCRdb lists the instrument as NextSeq 500. TCRdb trimmed public reads at Q25 via fastp, called clones via MiXCR and kept in-frame beta chains. Merged by CDR3 protein, the rows form single entries marked with the most common genes and DNA. For this sample the table gives 60,000 to 75,000 distinct CDR3 sequences, of which roughly an eighth were detected only once. The top ten clonotypes cover approximately 4.5% of the sample. The sample consisted of whole blood. These receptors were collected from an adult who was a healthcare worker with PCR-confirmed SARS-CoV-2 infection or an uninfected control (not recorded which).

Comments on this clonotype: This may come from a read error, since a much larger clone is one base off. V gene TRBV10-3 combines with J gene TRBJ1-1, with unresolved D. The CDR3 extends over 11 amino acids. Trimming shortened V by 2 bases and J by 2 bases, and 0 bases separated the two germline ends. CDR1 and CDR2 (germline): ENHRY, SYGVKD. The CDR3 sequence: CAISENTEAFF. DNA for the CDR3: TGTGCCATCAGTGAGAACACTGAAGCTTTCTTT.

This clonotype was recorded a few times. The CDR3 DNA follows: TGTGCCAGCAGTGGGGCTGGGACTAGCGGGATCCAAGAGACCCAGTACTTC. Translated, it gives CASSGAGTSGIQETQYF. This chain links TRBV2 with TRBJ2-5; 13 bases are shared with TRBD2. From germline, CDR1 is SNHLY and CDR2 FYNNEI. This CDR3 contains 17 residues. The V gene end was trimmed by 4 bases and the J gene end by 1 base; junction bases not matched to a gene: 6.

The chain has TRBV7-9 and TRBJ2-2; TRBD1 agrees at 7 bases. CDR1 and CDR2 (germline): SEHNR, FQNEAQ (reference sequence). The CDR3 extends over 14 amino acids. V shed 5 bases and J 7 bases; nucleotides not matched to a gene: 7. CDR3 in DNA: TGTGCCAGCAGCCCCCGACAGGGTCTCGGGGAGCTGTTTTTT. This gives the protein CASSPRQGLGELFF.

This clonotype was counted only a few times. The genes are TRBV10-2 and TRBJ1-4, with a possible D match to TRBD1 (6 bases). The CDR3 is 17 amino acids. The germline V gene has CDR1 WSHSY and CDR2 SAAADI. V dropped 4 bases and J dropped 0 bases, with 15 bases sitting between them. Here the CDR3 reads CASSGGQGSATNEKLFF. Here the CDR3 DNA reads TGCGCCAGCAGTGGGGGACAAGGGAGTGCAACTAATGAAAAACTGTTTTTT.

This clonotype came up a few times. The chain recombines TRBV12-5 with TRBJ2-1, with D maybe TRBD2 (6 bases). V was pared by 0 bases and J by 5 bases, with 8 bases between. Germline V gives CDR1 LGHNT, CDR2 FRNRAP. The CDR3 runs 14 residues. The CDR3 spells CASGLVAGNNEQFF. The CDR3 DNA is TGTGCTAGTGGTTTGGTGGCGGGAAACAATGAGCAGTTCTTC.

The chain combines TRBV12-3 or TRBV12-4 with TRBJ1-6, with a tentative D call TRBD1 (5 bases). The V end was cut by 2 bases, the J end by 11 bases, with 10 bases between. The CDR3 extends over 13 amino acids. The CDR3 loop reads CASSLRGAAPLHF. The DNA for the CDR3 is TGTGCCAGCAGTTTAAGGGGAGCGGCACCCCTCCACTTT.

The chain has TRBV19 and TRBJ1-2; TRBD1 matches 7 bases. CDR3 length: 15 residues. Germline values: CDR1 LNHDA, CDR2 SQIVND (reference sequence). With V trimmed by 0 bases and J by 7 bases, 8 bases remained unmatched. The CDR3 coding sequence is TGTGCCAGTAGTATAGATCGCGACAGGGCTGGTGGCTACACCTTC. This codes for CASSIDRDRAGGYTF. Looking up the rest from reference TRBV19 and TRBJ1-2 gives the full variable domain: DGGITQSPKYLFRKEGQNVTLSCEQNLNHDAMYWYRQDPGQGLRLIYYSQIVNDFQKGDIAEGYSVSREKKESFPLTVTSAQKNPTAFYLCASSIDRDRAGGYTFGSGTRLTVV.

This clonotype was recorded a few times. The chain has TRBV10-2 and TRBJ2-4; maybe TRBD2 (6 bases). This CDR3 spans 12 amino acids. Germline V CDR1 and CDR2: WSHSY, SAAADI. With 7 bases removed from V and 6 bases from J, the gap between germline ends came to 10 bases. The CDR3 spells CASMAGRNIQYF. As DNA, the CDR3 is TGCGCCAGCATGGCGGGGAGAAACATTCAGTACTTC.

For the CDR3, the DNA is TGCAGCGCCGGGGGAAACAGGGCGGATACGCAGTATTTT. Translated, it gives CSAGGNRADTQYF. The rearrangement links TRBV29-1 to TRBJ2-3; D may match TRBD1 or TRBD2 (6 bases each). Germline V lookup: CDR1 SQVTM, CDR2 ANQGSEA. The CDR3 runs to 13 residues. The germline V and J ends were trimmed by 7 bases and 6 bases, with 17 bases remaining between them.

The table lists this clonotype with many counts. This sequence joins TRBV30 and TRBJ2-3, with D tentatively TRBD2 (6 bases). Per germline, CDR1 GTSNPN and CDR2 SVGIG (reference sequence). CDR3 size: 12 residues. V lost 8 bases and J 1 base, leaving 10 bases between the germline ends. CDR3 amino acids: CAHASGTDTQYF. The CDR3 DNA follows: TGTGCCCACGCTAGCGGCACAGATACGCAGTATTTT. Together with reference TRBV30 and TRBJ2-3, the CDR3 gives the full variable domain: SQTIHQWPATLVQPVGSPLSLECTVEGTSNPNLYWYRQAAGRGLQLLFYSVGIGQISSEVPQNLSASRPQDRQFILSSKKLLLSDSGFYLCAHASGTDTQYFGPGTRLTVL.

The J gene is TRBJ1-3, the V gene TRBV2; D not resolved. Trimming cost V 6 bases and J 2 bases, with 8 bases left between them. The CDR3 is 13 amino acids. Germline-derived CDR1 and CDR2 are SNHLY and FYNNEI. The CDR3 DNA reads as TGTGCCAGCAGGATAGGTCCTGGAAACACCATATATTTT. It codes for CASRIGPGNTIYF.

This clonotype was detected a few times. The chain has TRBV12-3 or TRBV12-4 and TRBJ1-5; 7 bases are shared with TRBD1. This CDR3 spans 16 amino acids. With 1 base clipped from V and 6 bases from J, the junction kept 9 bases outside the gene matches. CDR3 residues: CASSLEFPRDSQPQHF. DNA for the CDR3: TGTGCCAGCAGTTTAGAGTTCCCCAGGGACAGTCAGCCCCAGCATTTT.

V and J are TRBV7-3 and TRBJ2-5, with TRBD1 identical over 9 bases. Germline CDR1 and CDR2: SGHTA and FQGTGA. The CDR3 spans 16 residues. The trim removed 5 bases at V and 5 bases at J, leaving 12 bases unmatched. This CDR3 reads CASSPVGTGHYETQYF. In DNA form, the CDR3 reads TGTGCCAGCAGCCCGGTCGGGACAGGGCATTACGAGACCCAGTACTTC.

This clonotype was recorded many times. The chain uses TRBV18 and TRBJ1-1; the D is unclear. Germline lookup yields CDR1 KGHSH and CDR2 LQKENI. V gave up 6 bases and J gave up 3 bases, with 11 bases separating them. The CDR3 has 13 amino acids. CDR3 region: CASSRIRDTEAFF. CDR3 bases: TGTGCCAGCTCCCGTATAAGGGACACTGAAGCTTTCTTT.

This clonotype appeared many times. As DNA, the CDR3 is TGTGCCAGTAGTATTTCGGAGACCCAGTACTTC. Its translation is CASSISETQYF. The V call is TRBV19, the J call TRBJ2-5; D gene ambiguous. V was trimmed by 3 bases and J by 5 bases, leaving 4 bases between them. CDR1 and CDR2 from the germline V gene are LNHDA and SQIVND (reference sequence). The CDR3 has 11 amino acids.

The chain uses TRBV4-1 and TRBJ1-1, with D unresolved. The V and J ends lost 0 bases and 8 bases respectively, with 16 bases between them. Germline-derived CDR1 and CDR2 are MGHRA and YSYEKL. The CDR3 sequence is 15 residues long. CDR3 nucleotides: TGCGCCAGCAGCCAAGATTGGGTGGGCAGCAAAGAAGCTTTCTTT. Protein: CASSQDWVGSKEAFF.

This clonotype appeared a few times. The chain has TRBV4-1 and TRBJ2-7, with TRBD2 as a possible D gene (5 bases). The CDR3 sequence is 15 residues long. Germline-derived CDR1 and CDR2 are MGHRA and YSYEKL. The germline V and J ends were trimmed by 2 bases and 0 bases, with 11 bases remaining between them. The CDR3 region has the DNA TGCGCCAGCAGCCAATCCATTAGCGCCTCCTACGAGCAGTACTTC. Its translation is CASSQSISASYEQYF.

Ten or more counts support this clonotype. CDR3 bases: TGCAGTGCTATTACCCAGGGGGCGAAGTACGAGCAGTACTTC. Residues: CSAITQGAKYEQYF. The V and J genes are TRBV20-1 and TRBJ2-7, with 8 bases matching TRBD1. J was trimmed by 4 bases and V by 4 bases; bases with no gene match: 9. This CDR3 region has 14 residues. The germline V gene encodes CDR1 DFQATT and CDR2 SNEGSKA (reference sequence).

In its sample, this clonotype was seen many times. V usage is TRBV28 and J usage is TRBJ1-2; weak D call: TRBD1 (5 bases). The germline CDR1 and CDR2 sequences are MDHEN and SYDVKM. The V and J ends lost 4 bases and 4 bases respectively, with 16 bases between them. The length of the CDR3 is 15 residues. The chain's CDR3 is CASSSPLGGLYGYTF. The CDR3 nucleotides are TGTGCCAGCAGTTCCCCCCTCGGGGGTCTCTATGGCTACACCTTC.

This clonotype was detected ten times or more. J is TRBJ2-7 and V is TRBV10-3, with D perhaps matching TRBD1 or TRBD2 (5 bases each). This CDR3 region has 16 residues. The germline V and J ends were trimmed by 3 bases and 0 bases, with 15 bases remaining between them. Germline V gene lookup returns CDR1 ENHRY and CDR2 SYGVKD. CDR3 in DNA: TGTGCCATCAGTGACTTGGAGGACACCTACTCCTACGAGCAGTACTTC. Translated, it gives CAISDLEDTYSYEQYF.

This clonotype was seen only a few times. The chain has TRBV6-2 or TRBV6-3 and TRBJ2-1, with 10 positions matching TRBD2. There are 14 residues in the CDR3. V lost 11 bases and J lost 4; bases outside the gene matches: 8. The germline gives CDR1 MNHEY, CDR2 SVGEGT. The CDR3 loop is CASLLAGQYNEQFF. The CDR3 DNA reads TGTGCCTCGTTACTAGCGGGACAGTACAATGAGCAGTTCTTC.

The chain combines TRBV5-4 with TRBJ2-7; either TRBD1 or TRBD2 may supply D (6 bases each). The germline CDR1 and CDR2 sequences are SGHNT and YYREEE (reference sequence). V was trimmed by 6 bases and J by 2 bases, leaving 21 bases between them. This CDR3 is 16 amino acids long. The CDR3, as DNA: TGTGCCAGCACCAATCTGGGTGGGGGGCCTCCCTACGAGCAGTACTTC. This sequence encodes CASTNLGGGPPYEQYF.

This clonotype came up a few times. The chain has TRBV28 and TRBJ2-5; tentatively, D is TRBD1 (6 bases). CDR3 length: 14 residues. Germline CDR1 reads MDHEN; CDR2 reads SYDVKM. Trimming shortened V by 4 bases and J by 5 bases, and 14 bases separated the two germline ends. CDR3 sequence reads: CASSSGQPSETQYF. The CDR3 nucleotides read TGTGCCAGCAGTTCCGGACAGCCGTCGGAGACCCAGTACTTC.